The sequence of this T cell receptor beta chain was determined in a study of T cell repertoires in cytomegalovirus infection. With respect to this clonotype: Its matching antigen is unknown.

The CDR3 covers 12 residues. The V gene's germline CDR1 is MNHNS and CDR2 SASEGT. V was shortened by 11 bases and J by 14 bases, with 24 bases between the two germline ends. Each CDR3 protein gets one entry after TCRdb re-called the reads with MiXCR. The sample holds about 220,000 distinct CDR3 sequences, 35% to 45% seen once. This sequence joins TRBV6-1 and TRBJ1-1, with D uncertain. This sample comprised CD8+ T cells from cultured PBMCs, obtained from culture after CMV antigen stimulation. The clonotype comes from a human donor in good health (CMV status not recorded). Some clones in this sample may be carry-over from other donors' samples. The CDR3 spells CACTWVRTAAFF. The CDR3 region has the DNA TGTGCCTGCACCTGGGTGCGGACTGCAGCGTTCTTT.